The clone carrying this TCR beta chain was recorded at least ten times. The antigen is unknown. Germline values: CDR1 SGHKS, CDR2 YYEKEE (reference sequence). The CDR3 is made up of 14 amino acids. V was pared by 1 base and J by 4 bases, with 8 bases between. The sample belongs to a study of type 1 regulatory T cells. General study points: Type 1 regulatory T cells had a more restricted TCR repertoire than non-type 1 regulatory T cells.

TCRdb passed the reads through MiXCR, listing each CDR3 protein once. Counted here are some 71,000 distinct CDR3 sequences, about 20% occurring once; the ten biggest clones make up roughly 8.3%. The chain carries TRBV5-5 and TRBJ2-2; D call uncertain. The receptor was derived from a human donor in good health. Sequencing was done on a sample of cultured type 1 regulatory T (Tr1) cells, either the whole culture or a sorted fraction (not recorded which). The CDR3, as DNA: TGTGCCAGCAGCTTGTTTAAGATCACCGGGGAGCTGTTTTTT. Translated: CASSLFKITGELFF.